The present entry profiles one T cell receptor (beta chain) with its context. Its antigen is still unknown. The sample originates from a study of cytomegalovirus exposure and HLA in healthy donors. Study-wide results and caveats: In a later analysis, V- and J-gene trimming of beta chains associated with a DCLRE1C missense variant, replicated independently.

The V gene's germline CDR1 is MNHNY and CDR2 SVGAGI (reference sequence). The CDR3 is 16 residues long. V shed 1 base and J shed 2 bases, with 15 bases lying between them. The PCR ran on 60 Vbeta and 13 Jbeta primers. TCRdb's table, derived via immunoSEQ multiplex PCR, lists solely in-frame clones and lacks some. Here the sample spans around 120,000 clones, around 68% being singletons. Sequencing was done on a sample of PBMCs. The chain is built from TRBV6-6 and TRBJ2-7, with D tentatively TRBD1 (5 bases). The TCR comes from a woman between 45 and 65 years old in good health and CMV-seropositive. The CDR3 spells CASSYFPLDSTYEQYF. CDR3 in DNA: TGTGCCAGCAGTTACTTCCCCCTCGACAGTACCTACGAGCAGTACTTC.